Below, 28 T cell receptor beta chains from the same sample are listed, as sequenced in a study of CD8 T cells in ankylosing spondylitis. What these receptors recognize is not known. TCRdb re-called the 5' RACE reads with MiXCR, one entry per CDR3 protein. The sample lists some 400,000 distinct CDR3 sequences, about a fifth occurring once. Study outcomes and limitations: Seemingly characteristic of ankylosing spondylitis blood was a TCR beta motif consisting of eight highly homologous variants.

Sequenced input: blood, either unsorted or a sorted T cell fraction (not recorded which). The receptors come from a male donor with ankylosing spondylitis.

The chain is built from TRBV30 and TRBJ2-3; 12 bases align to TRBD1. Germline V gene lookup returns CDR1 GTSNPN and CDR2 SVGIG (reference sequence). The CDR3 has 15 residues. Trimming took 4 bases from V and 4 from J; bases not matched to a gene: 6. The CDR3: CAWKRDRGPADTQYF. Written as DNA, the CDR3 is TGTGCCTGGAAAAGGGACAGGGGGCCGGCAGATACGCAGTATTTT.

V and J are TRBV14 and TRBJ1-2; TRBD1 matches at 8 bases. This CDR3 has 14 amino acids. The V segment lost 1 base and the J segment 10 bases; nucleotides outside the gene matches: 8. Germline CDR1 and CDR2: SGHDN and FVKESK. As DNA, the CDR3 is TGTGCCAGCAGCCAAGCGAGGGGGACAGGAAACTACACCTTC. It specifies CASSQARGTGNYTF.

This clonotype showed up just a few times. The chain couples TRBV28 to TRBJ1-2; TRBD1 is a possible D gene (6 bases). This CDR3 has 15 residues. Germline CDR1 is MDHEN and CDR2 is SYDVKM. V was cut by 3 bases and J by 8 bases, with 19 bases left in between. The CDR3 region is CASSFPPEGGGGYTF. CDR3 DNA: TGTGCCAGCAGTTTTCCCCCGGAGGGGGGGGGAGGCTACACCTTC.

This clonotype appeared a few times. The rearrangement joins TRBV6-5 to TRBJ2-1; a weak D match, TRBD2 (5 bases). This CDR3 has 11 residues. Germline V gives CDR1 MNHEY, CDR2 SVGAGI. The V and J ends lost 8 bases and 7 bases respectively, with 9 bases between them. This chain's CDR3 is CASQRANEQFF. The CDR3 DNA reads as TGTGCCAGCCAGAGGGCTAATGAGCAGTTCTTC.

A few counts support this clonotype. This chain uses TRBV18 with TRBJ2-5; D gene ambiguous. The V and J ends lost 0 bases and 2 bases respectively, with 7 bases between them. The CDR3 has 14 residues. The germline V gene encodes CDR1 KGHSH and CDR2 LQKENI. CDR3 nucleotides: TGTGCCAGCTCACCACCCGACGCACAAGAGACCCAGTACTTC. Amino acids: CASSPPDAQETQYF.

This sequence joins TRBV20-1 and TRBJ1-1, with D possibly being TRBD1 (5 bases). Germline CDR1 and CDR2: DFQATT and SNEGSKA (reference sequence). Trimming shortened V by 5 bases and J by 5 bases, and 18 bases separated the two germline ends. CDR3 length equals 14 residues. The CDR3 here is CSAPGVSEGTEAFF. In nucleotides, the CDR3 is TGCAGTGCTCCGGGGGTTAGTGAGGGGACTGAAGCTTTCTTT.

This chain connects TRBV7-9 to TRBJ2-1, with D maybe TRBD2 (5 bases). Per the germline V gene, CDR1 is SEHNR and CDR2 is FQNEAQ (reference sequence). The V and J ends lost 6 bases and 8 bases respectively, with 11 bases between them. The CDR3 length is 12 residues. DNA for the CDR3: TGTGCCAGCAGAAAGACCGGGGATGAGCAGTTCTTC. It codes for CASRKTGDEQFF.

The rearrangement uses TRBV7-2 and TRBJ2-5; unclear D gene. The CDR3 consists of 14 residues. V shed 2 bases and J shed 4 bases, with 11 bases lying between them. CDR1 is SGHTA and CDR2 is FQGNSA in the germline V gene. CDR3 amino acids: CASSLQSKGETQYF. Here the CDR3 DNA reads TGTGCCAGCAGCTTACAATCGAAGGGAGAGACCCAGTACTTC.

The genes are TRBV5-1 and TRBJ2-7, with 7 nucleotides matching TRBD2. Per germline, CDR1 SGHRS and CDR2 YFSETQ. The length of the CDR3 is 17 residues. The V gene end was trimmed by 6 bases and the J gene end by 2 bases; junction bases not matched to a gene: 17. The CDR3 bases are TGCGCCAGCACCGAGAAGGGTGGTCTAGCGGTTCCCTACGAGCAGTACTTC. Its translation is CASTEKGGLAVPYEQYF.

This clonotype was observed a single time. The J gene is TRBJ2-1, the V gene TRBV7-9, with 12 bases that match TRBD2. Germline V CDR1 and CDR2: SEHNR, FQNEAQ (reference sequence). Trimming removed 5 bases from V and 4 bases from J; junction bases left unmatched: 9. There are 17 residues in the CDR3. CDR3 amino acids: CASSLSTSGRWYNEQFF. The CDR3 nucleotides are TGTGCCAGCAGCCTAAGCACTAGCGGGAGGTGGTACAATGAGCAGTTCTTC.

The chain has TRBV18 and TRBJ1-4, with unresolved D. CDR3 length: 15 amino acids. Per the germline V gene, CDR1 is KGHSH and CDR2 is LQKENI. V lost 4 bases, J lost 6 bases, and 15 bases lay in between. The CDR3 loop reads CASSLLWEADEKLFF. The CDR3 coding sequence is TGTGCCAGCTCACTTCTATGGGAGGCGGATGAAAAACTGTTTTTT.

In this sample, this clonotype turned up a few times. This chain joins TRBV7-3 and TRBJ1-1; TRBD1 agrees at 7 bases. V shed 6 bases and J 1 base; nucleotides not matched to a gene: 5. The CDR3 is 14 residues long. The germline V gene encodes CDR1 SGHTA and CDR2 FQGTGA. CDR3 sequence (DNA): TGTGCCAGCAGTCGGACAGGCTGGAACACTGAAGCTTTCTTT. As protein: CASSRTGWNTEAFF.

The CDR3 DNA is TGTGCCAGCATTTTTTATACGGGGAATAATTCACCCCTCCACTTT. It is translated as CASIFYTGNNSPLHF. This chain connects TRBV12-3 or TRBV12-4 to TRBJ1-6; D is undetermined. This CDR3 has 15 residues. Trimming took 7 bases from V and 5 from J, leaving 15 bases between them.

The V call is TRBV20-1, the J call TRBJ2-7; D remains ambiguous. Germline V gene lookup returns CDR1 DFQATT and CDR2 SNEGSKA (reference sequence). V was pared by 6 bases and J by 3 bases, with 21 bases between. This CDR3 has 15 residues. The CDR3: CSARRWVAPDYEQYF. DNA of the CDR3: TGCAGTGCGCGTCGGTGGGTAGCCCCGGACTACGAGCAGTACTTC.

This clonotype was recorded many times. The V and J genes are TRBV20-1 and TRBJ2-1, with D unresolved. Trimming stripped 3 bases from V and 4 bases from J, with 10 bases between. Germline loops: CDR1 DFQATT, CDR2 SNEGSKA (reference sequence). The CDR3 is 13 residues long. The CDR3 DNA is TGCAGTGCTAGGGGTGAAGTATACAATGAGCAGTTCTTC. It is translated as CSARGEVYNEQFF.

In its sample, this clonotype was seen a few times. The rearrangement joins TRBV20-1 to TRBJ2-2; 9 nucleotides agree with TRBD2. The V segment lost 3 bases and the J segment 2 bases; nucleotides outside the gene matches: 7. The CDR3 sequence is 16 residues long. Germline V gives CDR1 DFQATT, CDR2 SNEGSKA (reference sequence). The CDR3 region is CSARSPGLANTGELFF. CDR3 nucleotide sequence: TGCAGTGCTAGGAGTCCGGGACTAGCTAACACCGGGGAGCTGTTTTTT.

DNA of the CDR3: TGTGCCAGCAGCGGGAGAGGTGTGGGGGGTTACAATGAGCAGTTCTTC. It encodes CASSGRGVGGYNEQFF. The J gene is TRBJ2-1, the V gene TRBV6-2 or TRBV6-3, with D perhaps matching TRBD2 (6 bases). V was shortened by 6 bases and J by 4 bases, with 19 bases between the two germline ends. There are 16 residues in the CDR3. In germline, CDR1 is MNHEY, CDR2 SVGEGT.

This clonotype was found a few times. This chain links TRBV6-4 with TRBJ2-1, with TRBD1 matching 7 bases. The V gene end was trimmed by 2 bases and the J gene end by 4 bases; junction bases not matched to a gene: 8. Germline V gene lookup returns CDR1 MRHNA and CDR2 SNTAGT. The length of the CDR3 is 16 residues. The CDR3 is CASSDLVGRGYNEQFF. The CDR3 nucleotides are TGTGCCAGCAGTGACCTGGTAGGCAGGGGGTACAATGAGCAGTTCTTC.

V usage is TRBV24-1 and J usage is TRBJ2-1; 7 nucleotides agree with TRBD1. With V trimmed by 2 bases and J by 6 bases, 6 bases remained unmatched. Germline V lookup: CDR1 KGHDR, CDR2 SFDVKD. The length of the CDR3 is 15 residues. The CDR3 spells CATSDSGTAVNEQFF. For the CDR3, the DNA is TGTGCCACCAGTGATTCCGGGACAGCCGTCAATGAGCAGTTCTTC.

There are many counts of this clonotype. V gene TRBV5-1 combines with J gene TRBJ2-2; 8 bases align to TRBD1. This CDR3 spans 16 amino acids. Germline V CDR1 and CDR2: SGHRS, YFSETQ. V lost 2 bases, J lost 1 base, and 4 bases stayed unmatched. The CDR3 region has the DNA TGCGCCAGCAGCTTAACCGGGACAGGGAACACCGGGGAGCTGTTTTTT. This gives the protein CASSLTGTGNTGELFF.

This clonotype has a handful of counts. The chain uses TRBV12-3 or TRBV12-4 and TRBJ2-5; D unresolved. V was shortened by 3 bases and J by 3 bases, with 8 bases between the two germline ends. The CDR3 spans 13 residues. The CDR3 protein is CASSFGTKETQYF. The CDR3 coding sequence is TGTGCCAGCAGTTTTGGCACTAAAGAGACCCAGTACTTC.

The chain couples TRBV5-1 to TRBJ2-7; 7 positions agree with TRBD1. The CDR3 runs 13 residues. The ends lost 2 bases at V and 3 bases at J; junction bases unmatched: 2. The germline V gene has CDR1 SGHRS and CDR2 YFSETQ. The CDR3 reads CASSFQGDYEQYF. CDR3 bases: TGCGCCAGCAGCTTCCAGGGGGACTACGAGCAGTACTTC.

The V gene is TRBV6-1, the J gene TRBJ1-6, with D hard to call. The CDR3 totals 14 residues. Per germline, CDR1 MNHNS and CDR2 SASEGT. The V gene lost 6 bases and the J gene lost 6 bases, with 12 bases spanning the gap. The CDR3 loop reads CASRRRAANSPLHF. The DNA of the CDR3 is TGTGCCAGCAGACGCCGGGCAGCTAATTCACCCCTCCACTTT.

The rearrangement joins TRBV7-2 to TRBJ2-5; 9 bases are shared with TRBD1. The CDR3 loop spans 14 amino acids. The V and J ends lost 5 bases and 0 bases, in that order; junction bases with no gene match: 1. Germline V gene data show CDR1 as SGHTA and CDR2 as FQGNSA. The CDR3 is CASSRQGDQETQYF. The DNA for the CDR3 is TGTGCCAGCAGCCGACAGGGGGACCAAGAGACCCAGTACTTC.

In this sample, this clonotype turned up a few times. This chain joins TRBV30 and TRBJ1-6; 8 bases fit TRBD1. V trimming: 0 bases; J trimming: 8 bases; junction bases outside the gene matches: 3. CDR3 size: 14 residues. The germline V gene has CDR1 GTSNPN and CDR2 SVGIG (reference sequence). DNA for the CDR3: TGTGCCTGGAGTGTACTGACAGGGGATTCACCCCTCCACTTT. This encodes CAWSVLTGDSPLHF.

The chain carries TRBV3-1 and TRBJ2-3, with TRBD1 identical over 7 bases. With 6 bases clipped from V and 3 bases from J, the junction kept 9 bases outside the gene matches. The CDR3 spans 15 residues. Germline V CDR1 and CDR2: LGHDT, YNNKEL (reference sequence). CDR3 bases: TGTGCCAGCAGTCCCGGGACAGAGATTACAGATACGCAGTATTTT. Its translation is CASSPGTEITDTQYF.

This clonotype was observed a handful of times. J is TRBJ1-1 and V is TRBV19; TRBD1 matches at 10 bases. The V gene's germline CDR1 is LNHDA and CDR2 SQIVND (reference sequence). The CDR3 spans 15 residues. The V segment lost 5 bases and the J segment 3 bases; nucleotides outside the gene matches: 6. CDR3 protein: CASSPRDRGYTEAFF. CDR3 DNA sequence: TGTGCCAGTAGTCCCCGGGACAGGGGATACACTGAAGCTTTCTTT.

The J gene is TRBJ2-5, the V gene TRBV7-9, with no clear D. This CDR3 contains 13 residues. The ends were cut back, 6 bases at V and 5 bases at J, with 13 bases in the middle. Germline values: CDR1 SEHNR, CDR2 FQNEAQ (reference sequence). The CDR3 spells CASRLMIGETQYF. The CDR3 nucleotides read TGTGCCAGCAGATTAATGATTGGCGAGACCCAGTACTTC.